This is a list of T cell receptor beta chains from one sample in a study of blood T cell repertoires in COVID-19. The table came from immunoSEQ multiplex PCR; TCRdb's copy has only in-frame clones and leaves some out. Here the sample spans around 100,000 clones, around 80% being singletons. The specimen sequenced was peripheral blood. Receptors were obtained from a woman in her 70s with acute or convalescent COVID-19. Each CDR3 is given with its conserved first and last residue. Fields, in order: CDR3 length, clone size, J gene, D gene, V gene, CDR3 protein, CDR3 DNA. The D gene is left open where the match is weak. Clone size is not always given. Where it is, it says once, few, many or a class for expanded clones.

>17|.|TRBJ2-6|TRBD1|TRBV9
CASSFGQGMGGANVLTF
TGTGCCAGCAGCTTCGGACAGGGGATGGGCGGGGCCAACGTCCTGACTTTC
>14|.|TRBJ2-2|TRBD1|TRBV5-6
CASSPGTGNGELFF
TGTGCCAGCAGCCCCGGGACAGGGAACGGGGAGCTGTTTTTT
>15|.|TRBJ2-1|TRBD2|TRBV7-3
CASSLLSGSREEQFF
TGTGCCAGCAGCCTACTTAGCGGGAGTCGGGAGGAGCAGTTCTTC
>17|.|TRBJ1-3|TRBD1|TRBV7-2
CASSPDGQVGSGNTIYF
TGTGCCAGCAGCCCCGATGGACAGGTGGGATCAGGAAACACCATATATTTT
>14|few|TRBJ2-3|.|TRBV2
CASSRRSREDTQYF
TGTGCCAGCAGCCGTAGGAGCAGAGAAGATACGCAGTATTTT
>16|once|TRBJ2-7|.|TRBV2
CASSEGRLGISYEQYF
TGTGCCAGCAGTGAAGGCCGACTAGGAATTTCCTACGAGCAGTACTTC
>15|.|TRBJ2-2|TRBD2|TRBV28
CASCVAGAQNGELFF
TGTGCCAGCTGTGTAGCGGGAGCACAGAACGGGGAGCTGTTTTTT
>13|once|TRBJ2-2|.|TRBV10-3
CAISETGTGELFF
TGTGCCATCAGTGAGACAGGGACCGGGGAGCTGTTTTTT
>15|.|TRBJ1-5|.|TRBV28
CASRGQQGGNQPQHF
TGTGCCAGCAGAGGCCAACAGGGTGGCAATCAGCCCCAGCATTTT
>11|.|TRBJ1-6|.|TRBV12-3/TRBV12-4
CASSLRGSLHF
TGTGCCAGCAGTTTAAGGGGATCCCTCCACTTT
>14|.|TRBJ1-6|.|TRBV9
CASSVGQYNSPLHF
TGTGCCAGCAGCGTAGGACAGTATAATTCACCCCTCCACTTT
>14|once|TRBJ2-7|TRBD2|TRBV10-3
CAISRLAGGYEQYF
TGTGCCATCAGTCGACTAGCGGGGGGATACGAGCAGTACTTC
>15|.|TRBJ1-5|TRBD1|TRBV6-5
CASSRQGGGNQPQHF
TGTGCCAGCAGTCGACAGGGCGGAGGCAATCAGCCCCAGCATTTT
>15|once|TRBJ2-5|.|TRBV28
CASIPSLGSPETQYF
TGTGCCAGCATCCCCAGTCTCGGGAGTCCAGAGACCCAGTACTTC
>15|.|TRBJ2-1|TRBD2|TRBV11-2
CASSLGLAGDREQFF
TGTGCCAGCAGCCTCGGACTAGCGGGAGACCGTGAGCAGTTCTTC
>18|.|TRBJ2-3|TRBD2|TRBV27
CASSFHLRLAGGPDTQYF
TGTGCCAGCAGTTTTCACCTGAGACTAGCGGGGGGCCCAGATACGCAGTATTTT
>15|.|TRBJ1-2|TRBD1|TRBV11-2
CASSPGQGAFYGYTF
TGTGCCAGCAGTCCGGGACAGGGGGCTTTTTATGGCTACACCTTC
>15|.|TRBJ2-3|TRBD2|TRBV10-3
CATGPLAGGTDTQYF
TGTGCCACCGGCCCCCTAGCGGGGGGGACAGATACGCAGTATTTT
>14|.|TRBJ2-2|.|TRBV19
CASRDRRNTGELFF
TGTGCCAGTCGAGACAGGCGTAACACCGGGGAGCTGTTTTTT
>11|.|TRBJ1-5|.|TRBV19
CASSTDITQHF
TGTGCCAGTAGTACCGACATAACCCAGCATTTT
>13|.|TRBJ2-1|.|TRBV20-1
CSASIPGDNEQFF
TGCAGTGCTAGTATTCCGGGAGACAATGAGCAGTTCTTC
>16|once|TRBJ2-2|TRBD2|TRBV5-1
CASSSSWGGNTGELFF
TGCGCCAGCAGCTCGTCGTGGGGGGGAAACACCGGGGAGCTGTTTTTT
>12|.|TRBJ1-1|.|TRBV6-1
CASSEIGDLAFF
TGTGCCAGCAGTGAAATAGGGGATCTGGCTTTCTTT
>16|.|TRBJ2-1|TRBD2|TRBV4-1
CASSQEGTSVIYEQFF
TGCGCCAGCAGCCAAGAAGGGACTAGTGTCATATATGAGCAGTTCTTC
>12|.|TRBJ2-2|.|TRBV2
CASNRDTGELFF
TGTGCCAGCAACAGGGACACCGGGGAGCTGTTTTTT
>17|once|TRBJ1-6|TRBD1|TRBV7-2
CASSLHGGGGGDSPLHF
TGTGCCAGCAGCTTACACGGAGGAGGAGGGGGCGATTCACCCCTCCACTTT
>17|.|TRBJ1-6|.|TRBV5-3
CARSFRGAQGFNSPLHF
TGTGCCAGAAGCTTTCGTGGGGCACAGGGCTTCAATTCACCCCTCCACTTT
>14|.|TRBJ2-2|.|TRBV5-1
CASSFGLYTGELFF
TGCGCCAGCAGCTTTGGACTTTACACCGGGGAGCTGTTTTTT
>14|.|TRBJ2-7|TRBD2|TRBV28
CASSSFASGIEQYF
TGTGCCAGCAGTTCCTTCGCTAGCGGGATCGAGCAGTACTTC
>13|few|TRBJ1-4|.|TRBV4-1
CASSQDLREKLFF
TGCGCCAGCAGCCAAGATTTACGGGAAAAACTGTTTTTT
>11|.|TRBJ1-2|.|TRBV6-5
CASSQGDGYTF
TGTGCCAGCTCCCAAGGGGATGGCTACACCTTC
>10|.|TRBJ1-1|.|TRBV6-5
CASSRAEAFF
TGTGCCAGCAGCCGGGCTGAAGCTTTCTTT
>14|few|TRBJ1-2|.|TRBV7-9
CASSFRDIPYGYTF
TGTGCCAGCAGCTTTCGGGACATCCCCTATGGCTACACCTTC
>15|.|TRBJ1-2|.|TRBV4-1
CASSLGQSPSYGYTF
TGCGCCAGCAGCCTTGGACAGAGTCCGAGCTATGGCTACACCTTC
>13|.|TRBJ1-1|TRBD1|TRBV10-3
CATSQGANTEAFF
TGTGCCACCTCACAGGGGGCAAACACTGAAGCTTTCTTT
>15|.|TRBJ2-7|TRBD2|TRBV5-1
CASSLGLAVNYEQYF
TGCGCCAGCAGCTTGGGTCTAGCGGTAAACTACGAGCAGTACTTC
>15|.|TRBJ2-1|.|TRBV19
CASRGRGGSDNEQFF
TGTGCCAGTAGAGGGCGTGGGGGCTCTGACAATGAGCAGTTCTTC
>15|.|TRBJ2-3|.|TRBV11-2
CASSLQGGQADTQYF
TGTGCCAGCAGTTTGCAGGGTGGGCAGGCAGATACGCAGTATTTT
>13|.|TRBJ2-1|.|TRBV28
CASSSLTPRFLFF
TGTGCCAGCAGTTCCCTCACCCCACGGTTTCTGTTCTTC
>14|.|TRBJ1-1|.|TRBV5-1
CASSLVGADTEAFF
TGCGCCAGCAGCTTAGTTGGGGCTGACACTGAAGCTTTCTTT
>14|.|TRBJ1-2|.|TRBV19
CASSIGSGNYGYTF
TGTGCCAGTAGTATAGGAAGCGGTAACTATGGCTACACCTTC
>12|.|TRBJ2-3|.|TRBV29-1
CSVESGTDTQYF
TGCAGCGTTGAAAGCGGCACAGATACGCAGTATTTT
>14|.|TRBJ1-1|.|TRBV6-5
CASSLEGRSGEAFF
TGTGCCAGCAGTTTGGAGGGGAGGAGTGGTGAAGCTTTCTTT
>12|once|TRBJ1-1|.|TRBV5-1
CASSDVQGEAFF
TGCGCCAGCAGTGACGTCCAGGGCGAAGCTTTCTTT
>13|.|TRBJ1-2|.|TRBV6-5
CASSRTVSSGYTF
TGTGCCAGCAGCCGGACAGTATCTAGCGGCTACACCTTC
>14|.|TRBJ1-2|.|TRBV5-1
CASSSAGTRDGYTF
TGCGCCAGCAGCTCGGCCGGGACACGGGATGGCTACACCTTC
>15|.|TRBJ2-1|.|TRBV5-5
CASRTALYSYNEQFF
TGTGCCAGCAGGACAGCCCTCTACTCCTACAATGAGCAGTTCTTC
>13|.|TRBJ2-2|.|TRBV9
CASSVAQTGELFF
TGTGCCAGCAGCGTAGCCCAAACCGGGGAGCTGTTTTTT